This T cell receptor beta chain was sequenced in a study of T cells in localized non-small cell lung cancer. In this sample, this clone turned up once. The target antigen is unknown. Germline-derived CDR1 and CDR2 are GTSNPN and SVGIG (reference sequence). Between the trimmed V and J ends, which lost 2 bases and 2 bases, there was a span of 10 bases. This CDR3 has 13 amino acids. Libraries were prepared by immunoSEQ multiplex PCR; TCRdb keeps only in-frame clonotypes and omits some of them. The sample has roughly 30,000 clones; 91% are singletons. Study-wide points: The tumor had only one region sequenced, so heterogeneity remains possible. Uninvolved adjacent lung showed peak T cell clonality, exceeding tumor.

The sequencing here drew on peripheral blood, taken before any cancer treatment. This chain uses TRBV30 with TRBJ2-7, with no clear D. The sequence was obtained from a female donor of 60 years or more with stage I lung adenocarcinoma. CDR3: CAWSREMAYEQYF. Written as DNA, the CDR3 is TGTGCCTGGAGTCGAGAAATGGCCTACGAGCAGTACTTC. Looking up the rest from reference TRBV30 and TRBJ2-7 gives the full variable domain: SQTIHQWPATLVQPVGSPLSLECTVEGTSNPNLYWYRQAAGRGLQLLFYSVGIGQISSEVPQNLSASRPQDRQFILSSKKLLLSDSGFYLCAWSREMAYEQYFGPGTRLTVT.